These T cell receptor beta chains were read from a single sample in a study of T cells in Graves' hyperthyroidism and ophthalmopathy. Each CDR3 protein is one row after TCRdb ran MiXCR on the multiplex PCR reads. Among about 400,000 distinct CDR3 sequences, 15% to 19% were seen once, and the ten largest hold approximately 30%. What was sequenced was blood. The receptor source for this set is a woman aged 18-35 years with Graves' hyperthyroidism that later progressed to Graves' ophthalmopathy. Both conserved end residues are part of each CDR3. Fields, in order: J gene, V gene, clone size, D gene, CDR3 protein, CDR3 DNA. The D gene is left open where the match is weak. The listing skips clone size in some rows; elsewhere it reads once, few, many or a size class.

>TRBJ2-6|TRBV6-2/TRBV6-3|.|TRBD2
CASSSSGSGANVLTF
TGTGCCAGCAGTTCTAGCGGCTCTGGGGCCAACGTCCTGACTTTC
>TRBJ2-3|TRBV15|.|TRBD2
CATSSQGGADTQYF
TGTGCCACCAGCAGCCAGGGAGGGGCAGATACGCAGTATTTT
>TRBJ2-2|TRBV27|many|.
CASSADQNTGELFF
TGTGCCAGCAGCGCCGACCAAAACACCGGGGAGCTGTTTTTT
>TRBJ2-5|TRBV30|.|.
CAWSGGYQETQYF
TGTGCCTGGAGTGGAGGGTACCAAGAGACCCAGTACTTC
>TRBJ2-7|TRBV7-9|many|.
CASSLGSDREQYF
TGTGCCAGCAGCTTGGGTTCGGACCGGGAGCAGTACTTC
>TRBJ1-2|TRBV9|few|.
CASRGAFRGYTF
TGTGCCAGCAGGGGGGCCTTTCGCGGCTACACCTTC
>TRBJ1-2|TRBV15|many|.
CATSRQGLYGYTF
TGTGCCACCAGCAGACAGGGACTCTATGGCTACACCTTC
>TRBJ2-2|TRBV3-1|few|TRBD2
CASSLGGFGELFF
TGTGCCAGCAGCCTCGGGGGGTTCGGGGAGCTGTTTTTT
>TRBJ2-2|TRBV4-3|.|.
CASSQDKVIKGFIGELFF
TGCGCCAGCAGCCAAGATAAGGTCATTAAGGGTTTCATCGGGGAGCTGTTTTTT
>TRBJ2-3|TRBV6-1|.|.
CASSEAGQPLRDTQYF
TGTGCCAGCAGTGAAGCCGGCCAGCCTCTAAGAGATACGCAGTATTTT
>TRBJ2-7|TRBV29-1|few|TRBD1
CSVGPTGLAYEQYF
TGCAGCGTTGGCCCGACAGGGCTTGCCTACGAGCAGTACTTC
>TRBJ1-6|TRBV12-3/TRBV12-4|many|TRBD1
CASSLGDRNSPLHF
TGTGCCAGCAGTTTAGGGGACAGGAATTCACCCCTCCACTTT
>TRBJ2-3|TRBV20-1|many|TRBD2
CSARDTLAGTDTQYF
TGCAGTGCTAGAGATACTCTAGCGGGGACAGATACGCAGTATTTT
>TRBJ2-7|TRBV6-2/TRBV6-3|many|TRBD2
CASRPGLAGNEQYF
TGTGCCAGCAGACCGGGACTAGCGGGAAACGAGCAGTACTTC
>TRBJ1-4|TRBV9|.|.
CASSADSEGEWSNEKLFF
TGTGCCAGCAGCGCCGACAGTGAAGGCGAGTGGAGTAATGAAAAACTGTTTTTT
>TRBJ2-5|TRBV18|many|.
CASSIGQTETQYF
TGTGCCAGCTCAATCGGACAGACAGAGACCCAGTACTTC
>TRBJ2-7|TRBV27|.|TRBD2
CASSSGTSGRVQYF
TGTGCCAGCAGTTCAGGGACTAGCGGGAGGGTGCAGTACTTC
>TRBJ1-6|TRBV28|many|.
CASSWTDIYNSPLHF
TGTGCCAGCAGTTGGACGGACATCTATAATTCACCCCTCCACTTT
>TRBJ1-2|TRBV3-1|.|.
CASSPEDYGYTF
TGTGCCAGCAGCCCAGAGGACTATGGCTACACCTTC
>TRBJ2-7|TRBV15|many|TRBD2
CATSRGGKREAYEQYF
TGTGCCACCAGCAGAGGAGGAAAGCGGGAGGCCTACGAGCAGTACTTC
>TRBJ2-3|TRBV3-1|many|.
CASSQLPSADTQYF
TGTGCCAGCAGCCAACTCCCGTCAGCGGATACGCAGTATTTT
>TRBJ2-7|TRBV18|.|TRBD1
CASSPPGQGAYEQYF
TGTGCCAGCTCACCACCGGGACAGGGTGCCTACGAGCAGTACTTC
>TRBJ2-5|TRBV20-1|many|.
CSAGPPGRRRGRETQYF
TGCAGTGCTGGTCCTCCCGGAAGGCGCAGGGGTCGAGAGACCCAGTACTTC
>TRBJ2-7|TRBV29-1|many|TRBD1
CSVEDGLGGAYEQYF
TGCAGCGTTGAAGATGGGCTAGGGGGCGCGTACGAGCAGTACTTC
>TRBJ2-2|TRBV19|.|.
CASRRWTSNTGELFF
TGTGCCAGCCGCCGTTGGACATCGAACACCGGGGAGCTGTTTTTT
>TRBJ1-3|TRBV5-1|few|.
CASSLGQSVDTIYF
TGCGCCAGCAGCTTGGGGCAGTCGGTGGACACCATATATTTT
>TRBJ2-1|TRBV3-1|.|TRBD2
CASSDHAGVTWNQYNEQFF
TGTGCCAGCAGCGACCATGCGGGGGTGACATGGAACCAGTACAATGAGCAGTTCTTC
>TRBJ2-2|TRBV5-6|few|TRBD1
CASSLGTGPPGELFF
TGTGCCAGCAGCTTAGGGACAGGACCCCCCGGGGAGCTGTTTTTT
>TRBJ1-2|TRBV27|.|.
CASSFQPGSNGYTF
TGTGCCAGCAGTTTCCAGCCGGGTTCGAATGGCTACACCTTC
>TRBJ1-5|TRBV25-1|few|TRBD1
CASSGTGGSSNQPQHF
TGTGCCAGCAGTGGGACAGGGGGCTCTTCCAATCAGCCCCAGCATTTT
>TRBJ2-1|TRBV28|many|.
CASSLAGYYNEQFF
TGTGCCAGCAGTTTAGCGGGATACTACAATGAGCAGTTCTTC
>TRBJ1-2|TRBV27|many|TRBD1
CASRTGTGLYGYTF
TGTGCCAGCAGAACCGGGACAGGGCTCTATGGCTACACCTTC
>TRBJ1-6|TRBV28|many|.
CASSIYRVRNSPLHF
TGTGCCAGCAGTATCTACAGGGTCCGGAATTCACCCCTCCACTTT
>TRBJ1-5|TRBV27|many|.
CASSLKGSSNQPQHF
TGTGCCAGCAGTTTGAAAGGGTCTAGCAATCAGCCCCAGCATTTT
>TRBJ2-7|TRBV12-3/TRBV12-4|many|.
CASSLVRIDEQYF
TGTGCCAGCAGTTTAGTTCGTATAGACGAGCAGTACTTC
>TRBJ2-1|TRBV13|.|TRBD1
CASSLSGTGDYNEQFF
TGTGCCAGCAGCCTATCCGGGACAGGGGACTACAATGAGCAGTTCTTC
>TRBJ2-7|TRBV18|many|.
CASSQEFGRYEQYF
TGTGCCAGCTCACAAGAGTTCGGCCGCTACGAGCAGTACTTC
>TRBJ2-2|TRBV27|.|TRBD2
CATRSGGGELFF
TGTGCCACCAGAAGCGGGGGCGGGGAGCTGTTTTTT
>TRBJ2-3|TRBV2|many|.
CASRLTDTQYF
TGTGCCAGCAGATTGACAGATACGCAGTATTTT
>TRBJ1-4|TRBV20-1|many|.
CSARAYRQSEKLFF
TGCAGTGCTAGAGCGTATAGGCAGTCTGAAAAACTGTTTTTT
>TRBJ2-5|TRBV30|many|TRBD2
CAWSLAGETQYF
TGTGCCTGGAGTCTAGCGGGAGAGACCCAGTACTTC
>TRBJ2-1|TRBV4-2|.|.
CASSQDLQAYNEQFF
TGTGCCAGCAGCCAAGATTTACAAGCCTACAATGAGCAGTTCTTC
>TRBJ2-1|TRBV6-2/TRBV6-3|few|.
CATHGYNEQFF
TGTGCCACCCACGGTTACAATGAGCAGTTCTTC
>TRBJ2-6|TRBV3-1|few|.
CASSQDWGWRANVLTF
TGTGCCAGCAGCCAAGATTGGGGGTGGAGGGCCAACGTCCTGACTTTC
>TRBJ2-7|TRBV7-2|.|TRBD1
CASSLGRGLDEQYF
TGTGCCAGCAGCTTAGGCAGGGGGCTCGACGAGCAGTACTTC
>TRBJ2-5|TRBV14|many|.
CASSHRDKETQYF
TGTGCCAGCAGCCACCGGGACAAAGAGACCCAGTACTTC
>TRBJ1-1|TRBV20-1|many|TRBD1
CSARGRQGIKRNTEAFF
TGCAGTGCTAGAGGTAGACAGGGGATTAAGAGGAACACTGAAGCTTTCTTT
>TRBJ2-1|TRBV27|few|.
CASSHRLVPSSYNEQFF
TGTGCCAGCAGTCATAGACTAGTCCCGAGCTCCTACAATGAGCAGTTCTTC